These 28 T cell receptor beta chains came from one sample sequenced in a study of blood T cell repertoires in COVID-19. Profiled with immunoSEQ multiplex PCR; TCRdb holds only in-frame clones, not every one. The sample has under 250,000 clones, roughly nine tenths seen once. The specimen was peripheral blood. All receptors derive from a man between 60 and 70 years old with acute or convalescent COVID-19.

The chain has TRBV5-5 and TRBJ1-4, with TRBD1 as a possible D gene (5 bases). The CDR3 consists of 15 residues. V shed 4 bases and J shed 8 bases, with 18 bases lying between them. The germline CDR1 and CDR2 sequences are SGHKS and YYEKEE (reference sequence). CDR3 region: CASSNPTVGREKLFF. The DNA of the CDR3 is TGTGCCAGCAGCAACCCAACAGTGGGGCGGGAAAAACTGTTTTTT.

The chain employs TRBV19 and TRBJ2-7; possibly TRBD2 for D (5 bases). This CDR3 has 14 residues. Trimming shortened V by 4 bases and J by 3 bases, and 13 bases separated the two germline ends. Germline V CDR1 and CDR2: LNHDA, SQIVND (reference sequence). The chain's CDR3 is CASSTLGSVYEQYF. The CDR3 region has the DNA TGTGCCAGTAGTACCCTCGGTAGCGTCTACGAGCAGTACTTC.

The chain has TRBV13 and TRBJ2-2; 7 nucleotides line up with TRBD1. This CDR3 has 18 residues. Germline CDR1 reads PRHDT; CDR2 reads FYEKMQ (reference sequence). J lost 4 bases, V lost 5 bases, and 16 bases had no gene match. CDR3 sequence (DNA): TGTGCCAGCAGCCCGAGAAAAACAGGGGTAGTAGGCACCGGGGAGCTGTTTTTT. This codes for CASSPRKTGVVGTGELFF.

The chain has TRBV6-5 and TRBJ2-1, with 7 nucleotides matching TRBD1. The germline V gene encodes CDR1 MNHEY and CDR2 SVGAGI. Unmatched junction bases numbered 8, after V lost 6 bases and J lost 3 bases. The CDR3 runs to 15 residues. CDR3 sequence (DNA): TGTGCCAGCAGGAATGACAGGGTGGACTACAATGAGCAGTTCTTC. Translating gives CASRNDRVDYNEQFF.

This chain links TRBV6-2 or TRBV6-3 with TRBJ1-1; 8 positions agree with TRBD1. V lost 4 bases to trimming and J lost 1 base; unmatched junction nucleotides: 8. Per germline, CDR1 MNHEY and CDR2 SVGEGT. CDR3 length: 16 residues. CDR3: CASSSPSRGRNTEAFF. DNA for the CDR3: TGTGCCAGCAGTTCCCCCTCCAGGGGGCGGAACACTGAAGCTTTCTTT.

The J gene is TRBJ1-4, the V gene TRBV27; D remains ambiguous. Germline V gives CDR1 MNHEY, CDR2 SMNVEV (reference sequence). V lost 3 bases, J lost 4 bases, and 9 bases lay in between. There are 14 residues in the CDR3. The CDR3, as DNA: TGTGCCAGCAGTTTGGCCCAGTTTAATGAAAAACTGTTTTTT. It translates to CASSLAQFNEKLFF.

CDR3 nucleotide sequence: TGTGCCAGCAGCTATGCAGGGGCCCCGCGCGAAGCTTTCTTT. As protein: CASSYAGAPREAFF. The chain uses TRBV7-8 and TRBJ1-1, with D tentatively TRBD1 (6 bases). Germline V lookup: CDR1 SGHVS, CDR2 FQNEAQ. The V and J ends lost 4 bases and 8 bases respectively, with 17 bases between them. The CDR3 runs to 14 residues.

This chain joins TRBV19 and TRBJ1-1; TRBD1 might be the D (5 bases). The V and J ends lost 6 bases and 1 base respectively, with 18 bases between them. Germline assignment: CDR1 LNHDA and CDR2 SQIVND (reference sequence). CDR3 size: 16 residues. CDR3 region: CASSPFQGYGNTEAFF. The CDR3, as DNA: TGTGCCAGTAGCCCGTTCCAGGGTTATGGGAACACTGAAGCTTTCTTT.

This clone was recorded only once. This sequence joins TRBV13 and TRBJ1-1; 10 bases fit TRBD1. The germline gives CDR1 PRHDT, CDR2 FYEKMQ (reference sequence). Germline trimming cut 1 base from V and 1 base from J; bases unmatched to any gene: 3. This CDR3 is 16 amino acids long. The CDR3 region is CASSLVGQGPNTEAFF. The CDR3 DNA is TGTGCCAGCAGCTTAGTGGGACAGGGGCCGAACACTGAAGCTTTCTTT.

The table lists this clone with a few counts. The genes are TRBV2 and TRBJ1-6; D uncertain. This CDR3 is built from 14 residues. Germline loops: CDR1 SNHLY, CDR2 FYNNEI. Trimming took 7 bases from V and 7 from J, leaving 14 bases between them. CDR3 sequence: CASNLEYPNSPLHF. In nucleotides, the CDR3 is TGTGCCAGCAACTTGGAGTACCCCAATTCACCCCTCCACTTT.

The chain has TRBV25-1 and TRBJ1-1, with unresolved D. The germline CDR1 and CDR2 sequences are MGHDK and SYGVNS. V was pared by 3 bases and J by 6 bases, with 14 bases between. The CDR3 extends over 14 amino acids. CDR3 sequence: CASSDGGPVAEAFF. The CDR3 DNA follows: TGTGCCAGCAGTGACGGAGGTCCGGTCGCTGAAGCTTTCTTT. The complete variable domain, with remaining parts taken from reference TRBV25-1 and TRBJ1-1, reads EADIYQTPRYLVIGTGKKITLECSQTMGHDKMYWYQQDPGMELHLIHYSYGVNSTEKGDLSSESTVSRIRTEHFPLTLESARPSHTSQYLCASSDGGPVAEAFFGQGTRLTVV.

V usage is TRBV7-2 and J usage is TRBJ2-5; 9 bases agree with TRBD1. CDR1 SGHTA and CDR2 FQGNSA come from the germline V gene. Trimming removed 3 bases from V and 4 bases from J; junction bases left unmatched: 9. This CDR3 is built from 16 residues. CDR3 sequence: CASSFPMTGGGETQYF. Here the CDR3 DNA reads TGTGCCAGCAGCTTTCCGATGACAGGGGGTGGAGAGACCCAGTACTTC.

The V call is TRBV28, the J call TRBJ2-2, with a tentative D call TRBD2 (6 bases). Trimming removed 3 bases at V and 6 bases at J, with 11 bases between. The CDR3 covers 14 residues. Looked up from germline, CDR1 is MDHEN and CDR2 is SYDVKM. The CDR3 region has the DNA TGTGCCAGCAGTTTCCCCCGACTAGCCGGGGAGCTGTTTTTT. This sequence encodes CASSFPRLAGELFF.

The chain couples TRBV28 to TRBJ1-5; D is uncertain. The CDR3 runs to 12 residues. The germline CDR1 and CDR2 sequences are MDHEN and SYDVKM. Trimming stripped 8 bases from V and 3 bases from J, with 8 bases between. The CDR3 is CASARPNQPQHF. In DNA, the CDR3 is TGTGCCAGCGCCAGGCCCAATCAGCCCCAGCATTTT.

The chain is built from TRBV11-2 and TRBJ1-4; TRBD1 matches at 8 bases. There are 16 residues in the CDR3. The germline V gene has CDR1 SGHAT and CDR2 FQNNGV. V was clipped by 4 bases and J by 8 bases; unmatched bases: 12. CDR3 in amino acids: CASSSTGGGVNEKLFF. The CDR3 DNA follows: TGTGCCAGCAGCTCCACAGGGGGAGGAGTAAACGAAAAACTGTTTTTT.

The V and J genes are TRBV7-6 and TRBJ1-4; 8 bases align to TRBD1. There are 14 residues in the CDR3. Per the germline V gene, CDR1 is SGHVS and CDR2 is FNYEAQ. The V segment lost 5 bases and the J segment 8 bases; nucleotides outside the gene matches: 7. Here the CDR3 DNA reads TGTGCCAGCAGCACCCCAGGGGGCGAAGAAAAACTGTTTTTT. Amino acid sequence: CASSTPGGEEKLFF. The whole variable domain, filled in from reference TRBV7-6 and TRBJ1-4, reads GAGVSQSPRYKVTKRGQDVALRCDPISGHVSLYWYRQALGQGPEFLTYFNYEAQQDKSGLPNDRFSAERPEGSISTLTIQRTEQRDSAMYRCASSTPGGEEKLFFGSGTQLSVL.

The rearrangement uses TRBV9 and TRBJ1-1; 11 bases map to TRBD1. The CDR3 sequence is 17 residues long. The V segment lost 0 bases and the J segment 2 bases; nucleotides outside the gene matches: 6. Germline values: CDR1 SGDLS, CDR2 YYNGEE. The CDR3 bases are TGTGCCAGCAGCGTAGGGGACAGGGGGAAAATAAACACTGAAGCTTTCTTT. It codes for CASSVGDRGKINTEAFF.

The rearrangement links TRBV9 to TRBJ1-1; maybe TRBD1 (5 bases). The CDR3 runs to 16 residues. V gave up 0 bases and J gave up 1 base, with 13 bases separating them. The germline V gene encodes CDR1 SGDLS and CDR2 YYNGEE. CDR3: CASSVDITGQNTEAFF. The CDR3 region has the DNA TGTGCCAGCAGCGTAGACATAACTGGACAGAACACTGAAGCTTTCTTT.

The chain carries TRBV15 and TRBJ2-6, with D hard to call. The length of the CDR3 is 13 residues. The germline V gene encodes CDR1 LNHNV and CDR2 YYDKDF (reference sequence). The germline V and J ends were trimmed by 7 bases and 0 bases, with 4 bases remaining between them. The CDR3 coding sequence is TGTGCCACCACGGGCTCTGGGGCCAACGTCCTGACTTTC. It is translated as CATTGSGANVLTF.

The chain combines TRBV7-8 with TRBJ2-1; the D gene is possibly TRBD1 (6 bases). The CDR3 consists of 17 residues. Looked up from germline, CDR1 is SGHVS and CDR2 is FQNEAQ. V was trimmed by 5 bases and J by 0 bases, leaving 17 bases between them. This CDR3 reads CASSRPTGPGSYNEQFF. DNA for the CDR3: TGTGCCAGCAGCAGACCGACAGGCCCTGGCTCCTACAATGAGCAGTTCTTC.

This clone came up once. The chain carries TRBV5-1 and TRBJ2-1; TRBD2 aligns across 9 bases. V lost 3 bases, J lost 1 base, and 8 bases stayed unmatched. This CDR3 is built from 17 residues. Germline loops: CDR1 SGHRS, CDR2 YFSETQ. The CDR3 DNA sequence: TGCGCCAGCAGCTCTAACCCAGCGGGAGGTTCCTACAATGAGCAGTTCTTC. It specifies CASSSNPAGGSYNEQFF.

This clone appeared a single time. The chain links TRBV11-2 to TRBJ2-7, with D tentatively TRBD2 (6 bases). V was cut by 11 bases and J by 2 bases, with 13 bases left in between. The CDR3 has 12 amino acids. The germline gives CDR1 SGHAT, CDR2 FQNNGV. The CDR3 sequence is CACGRTPYEQYF. The CDR3 nucleotides are TGTGCCTGTGGGAGGACTCCCTACGAGCAGTACTTC.

The chain uses TRBV4-2 and TRBJ2-2; D may be TRBD1 (5 bases). Trimming cost V 0 bases and J 3 bases, with 8 bases left between them. CDR3 size: 15 residues. CDR1 LGHNA and CDR2 YNFKEQ come from the germline V gene. Written as DNA, the CDR3 is TGTGCCAGCAGCCAAGATGGCAGGGACACCGGGGAGCTGTTTTTT. The encoded protein is CASSQDGRDTGELFF.

V is TRBV3-1 (or the pseudogene TRBV3-2) and J is TRBJ1-1; possible D gene TRBD1, 5 bases. V lost 4 bases, J lost 2 bases, and 8 bases lay in between. In germline, CDR1 is LGHDT, CDR2 YNNKEL (reference sequence). The CDR3 loop spans 13 amino acids. Here the CDR3 reads CASSLTGNTEAFF. Written as DNA, the CDR3 is TGTGCCAGCAGCCTAACAGGAAACACTGAAGCTTTCTTT.

In this sample, this clone turned up once. This chain joins TRBV28 and TRBJ1-4; TRBD1 agrees at 8 bases. In germline, CDR1 is MDHEN, CDR2 SYDVKM. J lost 6 bases, V lost 10 bases, and 7 bases had no gene match. There are 13 residues in the CDR3. CDR3 protein: CATLDRADEKLFF. CDR3 sequence (DNA): TGTGCCACCTTGGACAGGGCCGATGAAAAACTGTTTTTT.

The chain joins TRBV28 to TRBJ1-1; TRBD1 matches 10 bases. J lost 5 bases, V lost 5 bases, and 8 bases had no gene match. This CDR3 is built from 15 residues. Looked up from germline, CDR1 is MDHEN and CDR2 is SYDVKM. The CDR3 region has the DNA TGTGCCAGCAGTCCCCGGGGACAGGGGCGGACTGAAGCTTTCTTT. Its translation is CASSPRGQGRTEAFF.

The V and J genes are TRBV28 and TRBJ1-1; tentative D call: TRBD1 (6 bases). This CDR3 comprises 13 residues. V was shortened by 7 bases and J by 6 bases, with 15 bases between the two germline ends. Germline CDR1 is MDHEN and CDR2 is SYDVKM. This CDR3 is CASIAQGAPEAFF. Written as DNA, the CDR3 is TGTGCCAGCATTGCACAGGGTGCTCCTGAAGCTTTCTTT.

The chain joins TRBV25-1 to TRBJ2-1, with a possible D match to TRBD1 (5 bases). Trimming left V 0 bases short and J 7 bases short, with 13 bases between. This CDR3 has 15 residues. Germline V gives CDR1 MGHDK, CDR2 SYGVNS. CDR3 DNA sequence: TGTGCCAGCAGTGAATACGAGGCGAAGGGGAATGAGCAGTTCTTC. Protein product: CASSEYEAKGNEQFF.